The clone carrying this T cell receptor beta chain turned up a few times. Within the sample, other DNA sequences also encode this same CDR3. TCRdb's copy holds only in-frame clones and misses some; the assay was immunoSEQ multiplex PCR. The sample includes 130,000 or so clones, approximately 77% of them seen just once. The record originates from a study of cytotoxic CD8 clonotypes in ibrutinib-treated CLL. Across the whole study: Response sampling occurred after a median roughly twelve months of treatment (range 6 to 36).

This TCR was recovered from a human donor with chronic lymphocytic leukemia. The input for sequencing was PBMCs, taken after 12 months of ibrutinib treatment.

CDR3 in DNA: TGTGCCTGGAGTGTCCGGGGAAATCAGCCCCAGCATTTT. This encodes CAWSVRGNQPQHF. The chain employs TRBV30 and TRBJ1-5, with D unclear. This CDR3 is built from 13 residues. V gave up 0 bases and J gave up 4 bases, with 7 bases separating them. Per germline, CDR1 GTSNPN and CDR2 SVGIG (reference sequence).